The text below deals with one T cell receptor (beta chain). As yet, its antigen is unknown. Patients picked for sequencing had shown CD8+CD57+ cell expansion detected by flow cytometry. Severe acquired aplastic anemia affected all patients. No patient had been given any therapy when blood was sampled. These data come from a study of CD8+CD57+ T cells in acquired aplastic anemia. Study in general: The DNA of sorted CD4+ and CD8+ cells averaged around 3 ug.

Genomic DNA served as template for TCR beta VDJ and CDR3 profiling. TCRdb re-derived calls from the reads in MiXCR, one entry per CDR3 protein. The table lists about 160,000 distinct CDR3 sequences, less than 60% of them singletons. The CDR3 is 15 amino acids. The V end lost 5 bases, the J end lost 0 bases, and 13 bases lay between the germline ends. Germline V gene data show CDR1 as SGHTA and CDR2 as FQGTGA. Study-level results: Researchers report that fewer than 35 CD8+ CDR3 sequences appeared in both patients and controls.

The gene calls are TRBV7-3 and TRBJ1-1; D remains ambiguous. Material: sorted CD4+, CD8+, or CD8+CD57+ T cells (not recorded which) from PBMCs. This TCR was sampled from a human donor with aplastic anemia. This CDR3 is CASSKRQTMNTEAFF. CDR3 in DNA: TGTGCCAGCAGCAAAAGGCAGACCATGAACACTGAAGCTTTCTTT.